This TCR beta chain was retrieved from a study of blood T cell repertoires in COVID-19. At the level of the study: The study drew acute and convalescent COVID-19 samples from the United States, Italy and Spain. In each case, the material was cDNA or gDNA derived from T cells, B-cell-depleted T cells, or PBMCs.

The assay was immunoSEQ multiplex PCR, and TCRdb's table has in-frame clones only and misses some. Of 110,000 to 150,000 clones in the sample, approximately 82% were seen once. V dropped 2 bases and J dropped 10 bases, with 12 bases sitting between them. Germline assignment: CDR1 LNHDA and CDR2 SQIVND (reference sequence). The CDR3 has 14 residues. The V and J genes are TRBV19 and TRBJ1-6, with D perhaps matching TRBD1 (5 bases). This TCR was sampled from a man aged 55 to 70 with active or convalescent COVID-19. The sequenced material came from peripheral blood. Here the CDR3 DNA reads TGTGCCAGTAGTATATCCCAGGGCGCATCACCCCTCCACTTT. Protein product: CASSISQGASPLHF.